The T cell receptor beta chain described here comes from a study of T-cell reconstitution after alpha-beta-depleted transplantation in children. There are 16 residues in the CDR3. V trimming: 4 bases; J trimming: 4 bases; junction bases outside the gene matches: 11. Unique molecular identifiers were built into the TCRbeta library. Via MiXCR, TCRdb re-called the PCR reads, giving one row per CDR3 protein. The sample records more than 550,000 distinct CDR3 sequences, about 10% being singletons. This clonotype was observed a handful of times. The chain links TRBV12-3 or TRBV12-4 to TRBJ2-7; 9 positions agree with TRBD1. Sequencing used PBMCs from the stem cell graft donor, obtained from the stem cell graft. The source of this sequence is a human donor who donated a stem cell graft to a child with acute myeloid leukemia. In DNA, the CDR3 is TGTGCCAGCAGTTCGCCCACCGGGACAGGGTTTTACGAGCAGTACTTC. Translating gives CASSSPTGTGFYEQYF.